This is a list of T cell receptor beta chains from one sample in a study of blood T cell repertoires in COVID-19. The table came from immunoSEQ multiplex PCR; TCRdb's copy has only in-frame clones and leaves some out. Of about 84,000 clones listed, roughly 80% are singletons. The sample consisted of peripheral blood. The receptors were sampled from a woman of 80 years or more with acute or convalescent COVID-19. The CDR3 runs from the conserved cysteine through the conserved F or W. The D gene is left open where the match is weak. Clone size, where shown, is once, few, many, or a class for clones that have expanded.

J	size	V	D	CDR3	DNA
TRBJ1-3	.	TRBV6-5	TRBD1	CASRRQGASGNTIYF	TGTGCCAGCAGGAGACAGGGGGCCTCTGGAAACACCATATATTTT
TRBJ2-7	.	TRBV3-1/TRBV3-2	TRBD1	CASSLLTGLVPYEQYF	TGTGCCAGCAGCCTACTGACAGGGCTAGTGCCCTACGAGCAGTACTTC
TRBJ1-2	.	TRBV3-1/TRBV3-2	TRBD1	CASSQVGGWDRGSYGYTF	TGTGCCAGCAGCCAAGTGGGGGGATGGGACAGGGGCTCCTATGGCTACACCTTC
TRBJ1-1	few	TRBV19	.	CASTLRGEAFF	TGTGCCAGTACCCTGCGTGGTGAAGCTTTCTTT
TRBJ2-1	.	TRBV5-6	.	CASSLYREFNEQFF	TGTGCCAGCAGCTTGTACAGGGAATTCAATGAGCAGTTCTTC
TRBJ2-2	.	TRBV7-6	TRBD2	CASSLAPTSGETNTGELFF	TGTGCCAGCAGCTTAGCGCCGACTAGCGGGGAGACGAACACCGGGGAGCTGTTTTTT
TRBJ2-7	.	TRBV12-3/TRBV12-4	.	CASTMVAAREQYF	TGTGCCAGCACCATGGTAGCCGCGCGTGAGCAGTACTTC
TRBJ2-3	few	TRBV19	.	CASRQSVKDTQYF	TGTGCCAGTAGACAGTCGGTGAAGGATACGCAGTATTTT
TRBJ2-7	.	TRBV7-2	.	CASSHGDSYDQYF	TGTGCCAGCAGTCATGGGGACTCCTACGATCAGTACTTC
TRBJ1-1	few	TRBV7-2	.	CASSLGFGGTEAFF	TGTGCCAGCAGCTTAGGGTTTGGAGGAACTGAAGCTTTCTTT
TRBJ1-1	once	TRBV5-1	.	CASRVYSNTEAFF	TGCGCCAGCAGAGTTTACAGTAACACTGAAGCTTTCTTT
TRBJ1-5	.	TRBV9	.	CASSVDTSNQPQHF	TGTGCCAGCAGCGTCGACACTAGCAATCAGCCCCAGCATTTT
TRBJ1-5	.	TRBV7-9	TRBD1	CASTTGTGGLGPQHF	TGTGCCAGCACGACGGGGACAGGGGGCTTGGGACCCCAGCATTTT
TRBJ1-2	.	TRBV21-1	.	CASLTGDDYGYTF	TGTGCCAGCTTGACAGGGGACGACTATGGCTACACCTTC
TRBJ2-1	few	TRBV5-1	TRBD2	CASSLAGSGDYNEQFF	TGCGCCAGCAGCTTGGCCGGTAGCGGGGACTACAATGAGCAGTTCTTC
TRBJ1-4	.	TRBV28	.	CASSVALSGQKEKLFF	TGTGCCAGCAGTGTGGCCTTGTCTGGGCAAAAAGAAAAACTGTTTTTT
TRBJ1-2	.	TRBV29-1	TRBD1	CSETKDRNYGYTF	TGCAGCGAAACTAAGGACAGGAACTATGGCTACACCTTC
TRBJ2-3	.	TRBV13	.	CASLLSGITDTQYF	TGTGCCAGTCTCCTTAGCGGTATCACAGATACGCAGTATTTT
TRBJ1-1	.	TRBV29-1	.	CSVQSSVNTEAFF	TGCAGCGTTCAAAGCTCTGTGAACACTGAAGCTTTCTTT
TRBJ1-5	.	TRBV11-2	.	CASSFGHSGDVQQPQHF	TGTGCCAGCAGCTTTGGTCACTCGGGAGATGTGCAGCAGCCCCAGCATTTT
TRBJ2-7	.	TRBV7-9	TRBD1	CASSLQGDYEQYF	TGTGCCAGCAGCTTACAGGGGGACTACGAGCAGTACTTC
TRBJ1-6	.	TRBV6-6	.	CATANPTGSSSPLHF	TGTGCCACCGCGAATCCCACAGGGAGTAGCTCACCCCTCCACTTT
TRBJ1-5	.	TRBV27	TRBD1	CASSRAGGPSNQPQHF	TGTGCCAGCAGTAGGGCAGGGGGCCCCTCCAATCAGCCCCAGCATTTT
TRBJ1-1	once	TRBV19	.	CASSVQGITEAFF	TGTGCCAGTAGTGTACAGGGTATCACTGAAGCTTTCTTT
TRBJ2-2	.	TRBV10-3	TRBD1	CAIRGQGTSTGELFF	TGTGCCATCAGGGGACAGGGAACCTCCACCGGGGAGCTGTTTTTT
TRBJ2-7	.	TRBV5-1	TRBD1	CASSFSPGQGYYEQYF	TGCGCCAGCAGCTTTTCCCCGGGACAGGGGTACTACGAGCAGTACTTC
TRBJ1-6	.	TRBV28	.	CASSLIPGSPLHF	TGTGCCAGCAGTTTAATTCCTGGCTCACCCCTCCACTTT
TRBJ2-3	.	TRBV6-5	.	CASTSGYSSTDTQYF	TGTGCCAGCACCTCAGGGTATTCTAGCACAGATACGCAGTATTTT
TRBJ2-5	few	TRBV7-8	.	CASSTDSSETQYF	TGTGCCAGCAGCACGGACAGTTCAGAGACCCAGTACTTC
TRBJ1-1	.	TRBV11-3	.	CASSSGGWTEAFF	TGTGCCAGCAGCTCGGGGGGATGGACTGAAGCTTTCTTT
TRBJ1-5	.	TRBV19	TRBD1	CASSISLRDRRNQPQHF	TGTGCCAGTAGTATCTCCCTCCGGGACAGACGCAATCAGCCCCAGCATTTT
TRBJ2-3	.	TRBV12-5	TRBD2	CASGTGSGGNTDTQYF	TGTGCTAGTGGTACCGGGAGCGGGGGGAACACAGATACGCAGTATTTT
TRBJ1-3	few	TRBV29-1	TRBD1	CSVVPQPRQGATGNTIYF	TGCAGCGTTGTACCCCAACCGAGACAGGGGGCCACTGGAAACACCATATATTTT
TRBJ1-1	.	TRBV6-5	TRBD1	CASSGTGQPEAFF	TGTGCCAGCAGCGGAACGGGACAGCCGGAAGCTTTCTTT
TRBJ2-5	few	TRBV18	TRBD2	CASSPLLSGGLKETQYF	TGTGCCAGCTCACCCCTGCTAAGCGGGGGGTTAAAAGAGACCCAGTACTTC
TRBJ2-7	once	TRBV12-3/TRBV12-4	.	CASSLGLYEQYF	TGTGCCAGCAGTTTGGGCCTTTACGAGCAGTACTTC
TRBJ1-1	.	TRBV7-2	.	CASSPGLTWAFF	TGTGCCAGCAGCCCGGGGTTGACCTGGGCTTTCTTT
TRBJ2-3	.	TRBV5-1	TRBD1	CASSLGQTGGLDTQYF	TGCGCCAGCAGCTTGGGCCAGACAGGGGGACTAGATACGCAGTATTTT
TRBJ2-1	.	TRBV20-1	.	CSASGDIIGQFF	TGCAGTGCTAGTGGGGACATTATCGGGCAGTTCTTC
TRBJ2-5	.	TRBV30	.	CAWIKPGFQETQYF	TGTGCCTGGATTAAGCCGGGGTTCCAAGAGACCCAGTACTTC
TRBJ2-7	few	TRBV28	TRBD2	CASSFAGDSYEQYF	TGTGCCAGCAGTTTTGCGGGGGATTCCTACGAGCAGTACTTC
TRBJ2-7	.	TRBV27	TRBD1	CASSPGTGLLEQYF	TGTGCCAGCAGTCCCGGGACAGGGCTCTTAGAGCAGTACTTC
TRBJ2-1	.	TRBV7-9	.	CASSLAPTGSSEQFF	TGTGCCAGCAGCTTAGCCCCTACAGGTTCTTCTGAGCAGTTCTTC
TRBJ1-4	.	TRBV14	.	CASSQAQGLNEKLFF	TGTGCCAGCAGCCAAGCCCAGGGATTGAATGAAAAACTGTTTTTT
TRBJ1-6	once	TRBV5-6	.	CASSGRQINSPLHF	TGTGCCAGCAGCGGAAGACAGATTAATTCACCCCTCCACTTT
TRBJ1-3	.	TRBV2	TRBD1	CASSDRGLGSGNTIYF	TGTGCCAGCAGTGACAGGGGGCTCGGCTCTGGAAACACCATATATTTT
TRBJ1-4	.	TRBV28	.	CASKQGSHEKLFF	TGTGCCAGCAAACAGGGTTCGCATGAAAAACTGTTTTTT
TRBJ2-7	.	TRBV7-2	.	CASSLVGDLRTYEQYF	TGTGCCAGCAGCTTAGTTGGCGACTTAAGAACCTACGAGCAGTACTTC
TRBJ2-7	once	TRBV2	.	CASSDFRRPYEQYF	TGTGCCAGCAGCGACTTCCGACGCCCCTACGAGCAGTACTTC
TRBJ1-1	once	TRBV7-2	.	CASSSRQQGTTEAFF	TGTGCCAGCAGCTCCCGACAGCAGGGAACCACTGAAGCTTTCTTT
TRBJ2-1	.	TRBV28	TRBD2	CASSPTSGRYNEQFF	TGTGCCAGCAGTCCGACTAGCGGGCGGTACAATGAGCAGTTCTTC
TRBJ1-1	.	TRBV30	.	CAWSRGRVGTEAFF	TGTGCCTGGAGTCGTGGGAGGGTTGGGACTGAAGCTTTCTTT
TRBJ1-2	.	TRBV19	.	CASSIQGLSYGYTF	TGTGCCAGTAGTATCCAGGGCTTATCGTATGGCTACACCTTC